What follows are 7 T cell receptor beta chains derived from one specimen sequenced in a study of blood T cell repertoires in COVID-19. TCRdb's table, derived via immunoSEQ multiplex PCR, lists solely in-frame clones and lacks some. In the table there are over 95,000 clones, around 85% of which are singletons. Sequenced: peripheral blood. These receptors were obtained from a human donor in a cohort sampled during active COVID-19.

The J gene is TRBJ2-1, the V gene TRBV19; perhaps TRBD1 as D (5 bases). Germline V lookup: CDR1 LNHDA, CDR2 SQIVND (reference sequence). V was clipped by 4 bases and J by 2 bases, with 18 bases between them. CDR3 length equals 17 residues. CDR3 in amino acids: CASSTTATVLTYNEQFF. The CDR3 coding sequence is TGTGCCAGTAGTACGACAGCGACTGTGCTTACCTACAATGAGCAGTTCTTC.

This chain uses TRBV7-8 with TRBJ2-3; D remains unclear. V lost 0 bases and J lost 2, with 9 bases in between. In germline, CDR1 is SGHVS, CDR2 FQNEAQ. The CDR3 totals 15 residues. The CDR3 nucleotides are TGTGCCAGCAGCTTAGCGTGGAGTCCCACAGATACGCAGTATTTT. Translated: CASSLAWSPTDTQYF.

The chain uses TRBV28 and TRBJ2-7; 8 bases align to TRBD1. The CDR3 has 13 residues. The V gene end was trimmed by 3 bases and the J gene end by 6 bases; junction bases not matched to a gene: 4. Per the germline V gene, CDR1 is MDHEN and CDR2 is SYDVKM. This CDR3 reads CASSLAQGGEQYF. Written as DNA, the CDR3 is TGTGCCAGCAGTTTGGCACAGGGGGGCGAGCAGTACTTC.

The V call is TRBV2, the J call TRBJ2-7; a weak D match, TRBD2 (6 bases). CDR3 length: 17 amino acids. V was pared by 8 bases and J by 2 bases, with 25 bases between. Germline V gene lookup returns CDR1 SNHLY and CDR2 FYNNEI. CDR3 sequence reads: CASPSYVEGPEPYEQYF. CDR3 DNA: TGTGCCAGCCCCTCGTATGTGGAGGGCCCGGAGCCCTACGAGCAGTACTTC.

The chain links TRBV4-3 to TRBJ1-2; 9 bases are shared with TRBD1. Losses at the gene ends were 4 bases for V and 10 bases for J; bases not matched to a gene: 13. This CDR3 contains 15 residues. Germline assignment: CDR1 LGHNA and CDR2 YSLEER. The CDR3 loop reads CASSLTQGALSHYTF. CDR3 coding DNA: TGCGCCAGCAGCCTAACACAGGGGGCTCTTAGCCACTACACCTTC.

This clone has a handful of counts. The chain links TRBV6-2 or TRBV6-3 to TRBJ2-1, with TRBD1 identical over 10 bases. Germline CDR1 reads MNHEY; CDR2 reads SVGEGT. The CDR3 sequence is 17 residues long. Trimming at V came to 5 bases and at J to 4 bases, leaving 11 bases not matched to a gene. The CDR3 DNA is TGTGCCAGCAGTCAACATCGACCGGGACAGGGGTACAATGAGCAGTTCTTC. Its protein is CASSQHRPGQGYNEQFF.

CDR3: CASSPRAGTGYNEQFF. In DNA form, the CDR3 reads TGTGCCAGCAGCCCCAGGGCGGGGACAGGCTACAATGAGCAGTTCTTC. The chain combines TRBV7-2 with TRBJ2-1; TRBD1 matches at 8 bases. The CDR3 has 16 residues. The V and J ends lost 5 bases and 3 bases, in that order; junction bases with no gene match: 9. Germline CDR1 and CDR2: SGHTA and FQGNSA.